This record looks at one TCR beta chain sequence and its context. The method was immunoSEQ multiplex PCR; TCRdb's version includes in-frame clones alone and lacks a portion of them. The profile shows around 50,000 clones, 80% to 90% of them singletons. The record originates from a study of T cell changes during pregnancy in multiple sclerosis. CDR1 is SGHDN, CDR2 FVKESK, per germline. The CDR3 is 14 residues long. V shed 4 bases and J shed 0 bases, with 8 bases lying between them. The rearrangement links TRBV14 to TRBJ2-3; the D is unclear. This receptor was identified in a human donor whose cells served as feeder cells for cultures in a pregnancy study. The sample comprised peripheral blood from another person, used as feeder cells. The CDR3 nucleotides read TGTGCCAGCAGCCTCCAGTCGAGCACAGATACGCAGTATTTT. Its translation: CASSLQSSTDTQYF.